The entry below gives a single TCR beta chain sequence along with its context. This sample is drawn from a study of blood T cell repertoires in COVID-19. The study recruited people aged roughly 18 to 95 years across 20 to 30 US areas. Clinical history as reported by participants underpinned cohort assignment. The study counted Cohort 3 donors as recovered given two negative PCRs, clearance, or symptom resolution. Generated by immunoSEQ multiplex PCR, the TCRdb table keeps only in-frame clones and is missing some. Seen here are a few hundred thousand clones, over 75% observed once, and the top ten hold around 9.3%. CDR3 length equals 15 residues. V was cut by 6 bases and J by 1 base, with 15 bases left in between. CDR1 and CDR2 (germline): MNHNY, SVGAGI (reference sequence).

This sequence joins TRBV6-6 and TRBJ1-2; D gene uncertain. The sequence was collected from a woman younger than 35 who had recovered from COVID-19. Sequences were obtained from PBMCs or T cells enriched from blood (not recorded which). CDR3 sequence: CASSSPKGVNYGYTF. The CDR3 region has the DNA TGTGCCAGCAGCTCTCCGAAAGGAGTTAACTATGGCTACACCTTC.